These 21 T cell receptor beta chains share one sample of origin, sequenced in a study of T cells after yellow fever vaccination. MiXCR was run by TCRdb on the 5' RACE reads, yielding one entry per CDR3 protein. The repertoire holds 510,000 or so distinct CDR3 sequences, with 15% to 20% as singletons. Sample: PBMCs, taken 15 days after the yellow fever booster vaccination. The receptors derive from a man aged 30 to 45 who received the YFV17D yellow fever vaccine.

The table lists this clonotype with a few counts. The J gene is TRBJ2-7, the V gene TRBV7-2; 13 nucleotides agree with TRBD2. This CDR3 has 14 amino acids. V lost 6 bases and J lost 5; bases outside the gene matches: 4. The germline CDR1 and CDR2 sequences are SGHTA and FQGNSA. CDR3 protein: CASRLAGGPNEQYF. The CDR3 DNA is TGTGCCAGCAGACTAGCGGGAGGGCCCAACGAGCAGTACTTC.

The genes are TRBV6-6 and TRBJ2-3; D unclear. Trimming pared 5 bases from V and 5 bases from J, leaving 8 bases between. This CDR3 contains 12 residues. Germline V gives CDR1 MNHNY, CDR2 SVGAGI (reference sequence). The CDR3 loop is CASSAPGDTQYF. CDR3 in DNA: TGTGCCAGCAGTGCCCCTGGAGATACGCAGTATTTT.

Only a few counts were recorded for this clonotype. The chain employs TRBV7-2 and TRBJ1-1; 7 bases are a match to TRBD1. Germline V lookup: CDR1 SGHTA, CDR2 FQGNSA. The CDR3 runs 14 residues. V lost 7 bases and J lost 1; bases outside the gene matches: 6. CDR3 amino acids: CASTPGQQNTEAFF. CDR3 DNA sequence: TGTGCCAGCACCCCGGGACAGCAGAACACTGAAGCTTTCTTT.

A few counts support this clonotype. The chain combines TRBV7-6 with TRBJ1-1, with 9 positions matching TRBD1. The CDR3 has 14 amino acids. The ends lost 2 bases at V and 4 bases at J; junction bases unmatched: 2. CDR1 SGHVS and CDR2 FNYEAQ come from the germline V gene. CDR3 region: CASSLTQGATEAFF. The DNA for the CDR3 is TGTGCCAGCAGCTTAACACAGGGGGCCACTGAAGCTTTCTTT.

The CDR3: CASSLELPADEQFF. In DNA form, the CDR3 reads TGCGCCAGCAGCTTGGAGCTTCCGGCTGATGAGCAGTTCTTC. This sequence joins TRBV5-1 and TRBJ2-1; D is unresolved. With 0 bases removed from V and 8 bases from J, the gap between germline ends came to 12 bases. In germline, CDR1 is SGHRS, CDR2 YFSETQ. The length of the CDR3 is 14 residues.

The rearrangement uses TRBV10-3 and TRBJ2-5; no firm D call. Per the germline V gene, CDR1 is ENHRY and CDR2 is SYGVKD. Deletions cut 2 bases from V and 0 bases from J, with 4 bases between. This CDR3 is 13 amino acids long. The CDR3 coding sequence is TGTGCCATCAGTGAGCGGAACCAAGAGACCCAGTACTTC. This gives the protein CAISERNQETQYF.

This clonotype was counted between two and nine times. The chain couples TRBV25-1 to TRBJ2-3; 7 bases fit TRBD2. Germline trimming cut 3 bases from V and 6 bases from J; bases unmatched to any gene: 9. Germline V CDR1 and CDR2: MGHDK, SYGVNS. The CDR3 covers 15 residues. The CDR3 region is CASSDGGEGRDTQYF. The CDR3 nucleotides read TGTGCCAGCAGTGATGGAGGGGAGGGCCGGGATACGCAGTATTTT.

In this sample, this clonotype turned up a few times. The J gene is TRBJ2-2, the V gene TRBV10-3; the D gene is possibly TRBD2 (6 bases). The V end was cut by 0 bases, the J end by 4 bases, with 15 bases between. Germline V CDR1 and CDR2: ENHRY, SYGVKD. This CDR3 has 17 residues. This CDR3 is CAISESREELVTGELFF. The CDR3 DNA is TGTGCCATCAGTGAGTCGAGGGAGGAGCTGGTCACCGGGGAGCTGTTTTTT.

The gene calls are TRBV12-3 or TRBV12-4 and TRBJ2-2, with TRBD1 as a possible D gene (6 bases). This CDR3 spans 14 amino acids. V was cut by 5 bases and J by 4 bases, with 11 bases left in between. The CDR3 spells CASSEDSRTGELFF. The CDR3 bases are TGTGCCAGCAGTGAGGACAGCCGCACCGGGGAGCTGTTTTTT.

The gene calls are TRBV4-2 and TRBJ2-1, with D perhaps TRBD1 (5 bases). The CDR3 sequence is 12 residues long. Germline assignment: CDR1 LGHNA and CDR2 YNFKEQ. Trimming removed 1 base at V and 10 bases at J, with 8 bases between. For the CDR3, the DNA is TGTGCCAGCAGCCAAGGGGGCGGCGAGCAGTTCTTC. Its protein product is CASSQGGGEQFF.

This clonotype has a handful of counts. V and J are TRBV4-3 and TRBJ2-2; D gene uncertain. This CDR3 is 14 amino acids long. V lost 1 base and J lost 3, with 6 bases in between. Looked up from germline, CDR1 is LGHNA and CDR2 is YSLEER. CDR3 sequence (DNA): TGCGCCAGCAGCCAAGCCGCCTACACCGGGGAGCTGTTTTTT. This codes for CASSQAAYTGELFF.

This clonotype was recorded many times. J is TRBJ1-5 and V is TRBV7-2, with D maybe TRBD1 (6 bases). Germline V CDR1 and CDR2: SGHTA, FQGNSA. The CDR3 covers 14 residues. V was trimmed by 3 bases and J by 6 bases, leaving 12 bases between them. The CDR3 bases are TGTGCCAGCAGCTTTTCTGGGGGCGGTCAGCCCCAGCATTTT. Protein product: CASSFSGGGQPQHF. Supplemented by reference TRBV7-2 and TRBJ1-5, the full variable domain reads GAGVSQSPSNKVTEKGKDVELRCDPISGHTALYWYRQSLGQGLEFLIYFQGNSAPDKSGLPSDRFSAERTGGSVSTLTIQRTQQEDSAVYLCASSFSGGGQPQHFGDGTRLSIL.

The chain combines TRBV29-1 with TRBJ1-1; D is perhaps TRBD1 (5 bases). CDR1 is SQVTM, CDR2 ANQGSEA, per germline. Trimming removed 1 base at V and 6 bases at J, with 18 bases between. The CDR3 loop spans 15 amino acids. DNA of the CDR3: TGCAGCGTTGAAGTCCCCCCGGGGCCGGGCTCTGAAGCTTTCTTT. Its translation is CSVEVPPGPGSEAFF.

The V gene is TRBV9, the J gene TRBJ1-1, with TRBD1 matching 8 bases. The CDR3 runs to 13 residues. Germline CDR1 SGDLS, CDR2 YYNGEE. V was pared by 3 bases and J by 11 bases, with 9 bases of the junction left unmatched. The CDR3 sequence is CASSETGTGSAFF. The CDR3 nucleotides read TGTGCCAGCAGCGAGACAGGGACAGGATCGGCTTTCTTT. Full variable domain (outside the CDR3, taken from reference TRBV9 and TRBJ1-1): DSGVTQTPKHLITATGQRVTLRCSPRSGDLSVYWYQQSLDQGLQFLIQYYNGEERAKGNILERFSAQQFPDLHSELNLSSLELGDSALYFCASSETGTGSAFFGQGTRLTVV.

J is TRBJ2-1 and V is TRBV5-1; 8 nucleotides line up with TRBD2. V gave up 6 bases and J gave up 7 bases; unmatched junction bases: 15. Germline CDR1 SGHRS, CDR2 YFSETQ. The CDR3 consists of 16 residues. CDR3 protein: CASTERVAGRGNEQFF. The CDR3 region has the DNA TGCGCCAGCACGGAACGCGTAGCGGGAAGAGGGAATGAGCAGTTCTTC. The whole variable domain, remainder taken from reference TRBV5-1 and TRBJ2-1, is KAGVTQTPRYLIKTRGQQVTLSCSPISGHRSVSWYQQTPGQGLQFLFEYFSETQRNKGNFPGRFSGRQFSNSRSEMNVSTLELGDSALYLCASTERVAGRGNEQFFGPGTRLTVL.

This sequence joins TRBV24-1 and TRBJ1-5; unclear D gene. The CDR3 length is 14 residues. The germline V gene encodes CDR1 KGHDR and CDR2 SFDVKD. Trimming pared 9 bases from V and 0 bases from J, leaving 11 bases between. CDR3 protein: CATSGGSSNQPQHF. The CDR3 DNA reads TGTGCCACCTCGGGAGGGAGTAGCAATCAGCCCCAGCATTTT.

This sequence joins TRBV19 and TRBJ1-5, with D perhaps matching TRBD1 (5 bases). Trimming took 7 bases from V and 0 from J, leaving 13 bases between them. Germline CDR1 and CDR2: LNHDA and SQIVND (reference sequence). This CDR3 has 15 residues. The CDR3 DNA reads TGTGCCAGTATTGTGACAGCGTTTAGCAATCAGCCCCAGCATTTT. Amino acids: CASIVTAFSNQPQHF.

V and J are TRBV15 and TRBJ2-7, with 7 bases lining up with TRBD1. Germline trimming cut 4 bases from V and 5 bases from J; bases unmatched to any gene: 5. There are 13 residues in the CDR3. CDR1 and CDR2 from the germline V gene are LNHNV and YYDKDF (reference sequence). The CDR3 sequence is CATSTEGAHEQYF. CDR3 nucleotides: TGTGCCACCAGCACTGAGGGGGCCCACGAGCAGTACTTC.

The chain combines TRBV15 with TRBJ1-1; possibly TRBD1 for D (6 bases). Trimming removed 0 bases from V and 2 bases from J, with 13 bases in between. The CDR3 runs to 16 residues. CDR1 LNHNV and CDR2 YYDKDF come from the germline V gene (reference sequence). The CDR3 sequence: CATSRDPGTPNTEAFF. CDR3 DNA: TGTGCCACCAGCAGAGATCCCGGGACACCAAACACTGAAGCTTTCTTT.

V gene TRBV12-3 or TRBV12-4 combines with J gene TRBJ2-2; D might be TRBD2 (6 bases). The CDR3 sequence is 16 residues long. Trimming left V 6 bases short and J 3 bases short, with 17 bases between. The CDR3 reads CASSPYGEADTGELFF. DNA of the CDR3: TGTGCCAGCAGCCCATACGGGGAGGCGGACACCGGGGAGCTGTTTTTT.

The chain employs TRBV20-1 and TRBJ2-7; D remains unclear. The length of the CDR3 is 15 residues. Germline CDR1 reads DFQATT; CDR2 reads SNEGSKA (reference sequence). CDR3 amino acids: CSAEPPDVNSYEQYF. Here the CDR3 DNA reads TGCAGCGCCGAGCCTCCCGATGTGAATTCCTACGAGCAGTACTTC.